Listed below are T cell receptor beta chains from one sample, sequenced in a study of cytomegalovirus exposure and HLA in healthy donors. Sequenced by immunoSEQ multiplex PCR; TCRdb stores in-frame clones only, minus some. The profile shows some 40,000 clones, 81% of them singletons. Sequences were obtained from PBMCs. The receptors shown here come from a man aged 45-65 years in good health and CMV-seronegative. Both conserved end residues are trimmed from each CDR3. D genes are given only for firm matches.

CDR3aa,j_gene,d_gene,v_gene
ASSLLAGPSTDTQY,TRBJ2-3,TRBD2,TRBV27
ASSEGVAKRGTDTQY,TRBJ2-3,TRBD2,TRBV25-1
ASTLRSTYNEQF,TRBJ2-1,-,TRBV28
ASSPKPPGGGNYEQF,TRBJ2-1,-,TRBV18
ASSLTGAVYEQY,TRBJ2-7,TRBD1,TRBV7-8
ASSPSGTGVYEQY,-,TRBD1,TRBV5-4
ASSQTSGRPRSQETQY,TRBJ2-5,TRBD2,TRBV7-9
ASSQDHDGGSLETQY,TRBJ2-5,TRBD2,TRBV4-3
ASRPLMLREGTGELF,TRBJ2-2,-,TRBV12-2
ASSLRRDTQY,TRBJ2-3,-,TRBV6-1
ASSQASIVDLADAETQY,TRBJ2-5,TRBD2,TRBV4-3
ASSQKYETDTQY,TRBJ2-3,-,TRBV6-6
ASSPDSNEQF,TRBJ2-1,-,TRBV9
ASSPGSSGYNEQF,TRBJ2-1,-,TRBV4-3
SVYAGAEAF,TRBJ1-1,-,TRBV29-1
ASGQQGTYNEQF,TRBJ2-1,-,TRBV12-5
ASSPPTSGAISSYNEQF,TRBJ2-1,TRBD2,TRBV7-9
ASSEQGAGYEQY,TRBJ2-7,TRBD2,TRBV6-1
ASSLGPRDYVRGNEQF,TRBJ2-1,TRBD2,TRBV11-2
SVGRNEQF,TRBJ2-1,-,TRBV29-1